The next 18 T cell receptor beta chains were all read from a single sample in a study of shared clonotypes between healthy human individuals. Profiling relied on immunoSEQ multiplex PCR, and the TCRdb table lists in-frame clones only, not all of them. In the table there are over a million clones, approximately 68% of which are singletons. Sequencing was performed on memory CD4+ T cells sorted from blood. Subset: CD45RA-negative fraction. The receptor source for this set is a man aged 18 to 30 in good health.

On this clone itself: One end of the junction does not line up with germline, which may come from a read error. The V gene is TRBV10-1, the J gene TRBJ2-3; 8 bases are shared with TRBD2. The CDR3 is made up of 12 amino acids. Germline CDR1 and CDR2: WNHNN and SYGVQD (reference sequence). CDR3 coding DNA: TGCGCCAGCAGTCAGTCGGGACTAGGGGTGTATTTT. Amino acids: CASSQSGLGVYF.

The genes are TRBV7-8 and TRBJ1-4; D is uncertain. Germline V lookup: CDR1 SGHVS, CDR2 FQNEAQ. The V end was cut by 2 bases, the J end by 3 bases, with 10 bases between. CDR3 length equals 15 residues. CDR3 sequence reads: CASSLLASSNEKLFF. CDR3 coding DNA: TGTGCCAGCAGCTTATTGGCCAGTTCTAATGAAAAACTGTTTTTT.

In its sample, this clone was seen a few times. The chain combines TRBV4-3 with TRBJ2-5, with D tentatively TRBD2 (6 bases). From germline, CDR1 is LGHNA and CDR2 YSLEER. Trimming cost V 4 bases and J 4 bases, with 13 bases left between them. This CDR3 has 14 residues. The DNA of the CDR3 is TGCGCCAGCAGCCCTGGGGGGACGGGAGAGACCCAGTACTTC. Translating gives CASSPGGTGETQYF.

This clone appeared a few times. This chain joins TRBV25-1 and TRBJ1-3; D may be TRBD1 (5 bases). The CDR3 has 15 residues. Germline-derived CDR1 and CDR2 are MGHDK and SYGVNS. Trimming took off 4 bases at V and 4 bases at J, with 14 bases between the two ends. This CDR3 reads CASSGWGGEGNTIYF. As DNA, the CDR3 is TGTGCCAGCAGTGGATGGGGAGGGGAAGGAAACACCATATATTTT.

The rearrangement joins TRBV11-2 to TRBJ2-3, with 7 positions matching TRBD1. Trimming removed 5 bases from V and 6 bases from J; junction bases left unmatched: 11. The V gene's germline CDR1 is SGHAT and CDR2 FQNNGV. The CDR3 is made up of 15 amino acids. This CDR3 is CASSRGQGVGDTQYF. CDR3 nucleotide sequence: TGTGCCAGCAGCCGCGGTCAGGGGGTCGGCGATACGCAGTATTTT.

This chain joins TRBV28 and TRBJ1-1; no clear D. Trimming took off 6 bases at V and 7 bases at J, with 15 bases between the two ends. The germline V gene has CDR1 MDHEN and CDR2 SYDVKM. CDR3 length: 13 amino acids. CDR3 nucleotide sequence: TGTGCCAGCAGCCCCTCGAGCAGCCTTGAAGCTTTCTTT. Residues: CASSPSSSLEAFF.

This sequence joins TRBV5-6 and TRBJ2-2, with D perhaps TRBD1 (5 bases). This CDR3 has 13 amino acids. Between the trimmed V and J ends, which lost 0 bases and 10 bases, there was a span of 10 bases. Germline V gives CDR1 SGHDT, CDR2 YYEEEE. CDR3 nucleotide sequence: TGTGCCAGCAGCTTGGACAGGCTGAAGGAGCTGTTTTTT. Its translation: CASSLDRLKELFF. Full variable domain (rest looked up from reference TRBV5-6 and TRBJ2-2): DAGVTQSPTHLIKTRGQQVTLRCSPKSGHDTVSWYQQALGQGPQFIFQYYEEEERQRGNFPDRFSGHQFPNYSSELNVNALLLGDSALYLCASSLDRLKELFFGEGSRLTVL.

CDR3 protein: CATRLAGETQYF. In DNA, the CDR3 is TGTGCCACCAGACTAGCGGGAGAGACCCAGTACTTC. V is TRBV7-2 and J is TRBJ2-5; the match to TRBD2 covers 10 bases. The trim removed 10 bases at V and 4 bases at J, leaving 3 bases unmatched. CDR3 length: 12 amino acids. Germline loops: CDR1 SGHTA, CDR2 FQGNSA.

About this clone itself: Possible read error: a much larger clone is one base away. CDR3 sequence reads: CASSLADYEQYF. The CDR3 DNA reads TGTGCCAGCAGCTTGGCGGACTACGAGCAGTACTTC. The chain is built from TRBV5-6 and TRBJ2-7, with D unresolved. Germline V gene data show CDR1 as SGHDT and CDR2 as YYEEEE. V gave up 0 bases and J gave up 3 bases, with 4 bases separating them. The CDR3 is 12 residues long.

This sequence joins TRBV10-3 and TRBJ2-1, with D tentatively TRBD2 (6 bases). V was cut by 4 bases and J by 7 bases, with 11 bases left in between. This CDR3 contains 13 residues. Per germline, CDR1 ENHRY and CDR2 SYGVKD. CDR3 DNA sequence: TGTGCCATCAGTGGGGGGGAGAATAATGAGCAGTTCTTC. Protein: CAISGGENNEQFF.

This clone was seen only a few times. This chain joins TRBV27 and TRBJ1-5, with 7 bases fitting TRBD1. Losses at the gene ends were 5 bases for V and 6 bases for J; bases not matched to a gene: 10. The germline V gene has CDR1 MNHEY and CDR2 SMNVEV (reference sequence). The CDR3 loop spans 15 amino acids. DNA for the CDR3: TGTGCCAGCAGTCCCTCAAGGGGGCAGGGTCAGCCCCAGCATTTT. Encoded protein: CASSPSRGQGQPQHF.

CDR3 amino acids: CASSLFRSGNTIYF. CDR3 DNA: TGTGCCAGCAGTTTATTCCGCTCTGGAAACACCATATATTTT. The chain couples TRBV28 to TRBJ1-3; no firm D call. The CDR3 is 14 amino acids. Germline CDR1 is MDHEN and CDR2 is SYDVKM. Trimming took 1 base from V and 0 from J, leaving 4 bases between them.

The chain joins TRBV7-2 to TRBJ1-5; a weak D match, TRBD1 (6 bases). Trimming left V 2 bases short and J 5 bases short, with 13 bases between. The CDR3 consists of 15 residues. The germline gives CDR1 SGHTA, CDR2 FQGNSA. CDR3 in amino acids: CASSLSGGRYQPQHF. The CDR3 DNA sequence: TGTGCCAGCAGCTTATCTGGGGGGCGGTATCAGCCCCAGCATTTT.

CDR3 amino acids: CAIGQGSFTDTQYF. The CDR3 bases are TGTGCCATCGGGCAGGGATCCTTCACAGATACGCAGTATTTT. The chain recombines TRBV10-3 with TRBJ2-3; possibly TRBD1 for D (5 bases). In germline, CDR1 is ENHRY, CDR2 SYGVKD. The CDR3 extends over 14 amino acids. Trimming pared 8 bases from V and 2 bases from J, leaving 14 bases between.

The chain carries TRBV7-2 and TRBJ2-5; 9 nucleotides align to TRBD1. Germline CDR1 is SGHTA and CDR2 is FQGNSA. With V trimmed by 8 bases and J by 5 bases, 9 bases remained unmatched. The CDR3 consists of 14 residues. The CDR3 loop is CASGPTGGPETQYF. CDR3 sequence (DNA): TGTGCCAGCGGCCCCACAGGGGGCCCCGAGACCCAGTACTTC.

V usage is TRBV6-6 and J usage is TRBJ2-5, with D hard to call. Trimming took 6 bases from V and 3 from J, leaving 11 bases between them. CDR1 is MNHNY, CDR2 SVGAGI, per germline (reference sequence). The CDR3 totals 13 residues. DNA for the CDR3: TGTGCCAGCAGGACAACGGGTAAAGAGACCCAGTACTTC. Its translation: CASRTTGKETQYF.

V is TRBV19 and J is TRBJ2-7; D call uncertain. Germline values: CDR1 LNHDA, CDR2 SQIVND (reference sequence). This CDR3 region has 14 residues. V shed 5 bases and J shed 2 bases, with 13 bases lying between them. Here the CDR3 DNA reads TGTGCCAGTAGTGATCAGGTCCTTGCCTACGAGCAGTACTTC. This gives the protein CASSDQVLAYEQYF. The whole variable domain, filled in from reference TRBV19 and TRBJ2-7, reads DGGITQSPKYLFRKEGQNVTLSCEQNLNHDAMYWYRQDPGQGLRLIYYSQIVNDFQKGDIAEGYSVSREKKESFPLTVTSAQKNPTAFYLCASSDQVLAYEQYFGPGTRLTVT.

The CDR3 DNA is TGTGCCAGCAGGTTAGCGGGGGGATCACGCTACGAGCAGTACTTC. This sequence encodes CASRLAGGSRYEQYF. The chain carries TRBV6-1 and TRBJ2-7; 10 positions match TRBD2. CDR3 length equals 15 residues. Germline CDR1 MNHNS, CDR2 SASEGT. The V gene end was trimmed by 6 bases and the J gene end by 3 bases; junction bases not matched to a gene: 8.